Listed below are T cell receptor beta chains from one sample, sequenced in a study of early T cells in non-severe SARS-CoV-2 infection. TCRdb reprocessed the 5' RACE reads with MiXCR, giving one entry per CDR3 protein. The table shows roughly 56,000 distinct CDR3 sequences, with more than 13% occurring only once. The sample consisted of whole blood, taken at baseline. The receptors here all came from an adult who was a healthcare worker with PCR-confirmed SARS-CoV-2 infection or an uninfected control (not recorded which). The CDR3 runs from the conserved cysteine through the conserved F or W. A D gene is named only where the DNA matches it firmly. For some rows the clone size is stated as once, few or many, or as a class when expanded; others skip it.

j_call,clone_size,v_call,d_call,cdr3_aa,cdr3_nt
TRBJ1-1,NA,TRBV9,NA,CASSGGYTEAFF,TGTGCCAGCAGCGGGGGGTACACTGAAGCTTTCTTT
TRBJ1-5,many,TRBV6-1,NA,CASSGRSNQPQHF,TGTGCCAGCAGTGGCAGAAGCAATCAGCCCCAGCATTTT
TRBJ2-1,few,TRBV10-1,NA,CASSRTASYNEQFF,TGCGCCAGCAGCCGGACAGCCTCCTACAATGAGCAGTTCTTC
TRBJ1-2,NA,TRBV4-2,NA,CASSQGGTKNYGYTF,TGTGCCAGCAGCCAAGGAGGGACAAAAAACTATGGCTACACCTTC
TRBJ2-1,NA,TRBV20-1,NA,CSASDGLGISWEQFF,TGCAGTGCTAGTGACGGCCTAGGGATTTCCTGGGAGCAGTTCTTC
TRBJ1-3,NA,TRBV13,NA,CASSLVGYSGNTIYF,TGTGCCAGCAGCTTAGTGGGATACTCTGGAAACACCATATATTTT
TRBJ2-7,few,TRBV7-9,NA,CASSTLYGGADEQYF,TGTGCCAGCAGCACCCTCTACGGTGGGGCTGACGAGCAGTACTTC
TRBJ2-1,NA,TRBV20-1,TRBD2,CSAKLAGTYNEHFF,TGCAGTGCTAAGCTAGCGGGAACCTACAATGAGCATTTCTTC
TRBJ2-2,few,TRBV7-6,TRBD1,CASRVGQTTGELFF,TGTGCCAGCAGGGTGGGACAGACCACCGGGGAGCTGTTTTTT
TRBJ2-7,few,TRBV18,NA,CASSPGLLEQYF,TGTGCCAGCTCACCTGGGTTGCTCGAGCAGTACTTC
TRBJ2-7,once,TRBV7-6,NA,CASSSGSPTVRSYEQYF,TGTGCCAGCAGCTCCGGCTCCCCGACAGTGCGATCCTACGAGCAGTACTTC
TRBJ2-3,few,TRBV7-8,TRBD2,CASSSRRTRDTQYF,TGTGCCAGCAGCTCCCGGAGGACTAGGGATACGCAGTATTTT
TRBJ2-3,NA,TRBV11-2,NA,CASSPGADTQYF,TGTGCCAGCTCACCCGGGGCAGATACGCAGTATTTT
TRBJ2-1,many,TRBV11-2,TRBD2,CASSLSLTSGVYNEQFF,TGTGCCAGCAGCTTATCCCTCACTAGCGGGGTGTACAATGAGCAGTTCTTC
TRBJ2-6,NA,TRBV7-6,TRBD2,CASSLTGGSSGANVLTF,TGTGCCAGCAGCTTAACGGGGGGAAGCTCTGGGGCCAACGTCCTGACTTTC
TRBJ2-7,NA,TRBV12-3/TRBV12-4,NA,CASRALGAEQYF,TGTGCCAGCAGGGCTCTGGGTGCCGAGCAGTACTTC